This T cell receptor beta chain emerged from a study of blood T cell repertoires in COVID-19. Clones were sequenced by immunoSEQ multiplex PCR, and TCRdb holds only the in-frame ones, with some missing. Of 50,000 or so clones listed, over 75% are singletons. With V trimmed by 0 bases and J by 5 bases, 4 bases remained unmatched. Germline-derived CDR1 and CDR2 are SGHNT and YYREEE (reference sequence). The CDR3 totals 14 residues. Sample: peripheral blood. V gene TRBV5-4 combines with J gene TRBJ2-5; 7 bases line up with TRBD1. The clonotype comes from a human donor in a cohort sampled during active COVID-19. In nucleotides, the CDR3 is TGTGCCAGCAGCTTGGTGGGGACAGTGGAGACCCAGTACTTC. It translates to CASSLVGTVETQYF.